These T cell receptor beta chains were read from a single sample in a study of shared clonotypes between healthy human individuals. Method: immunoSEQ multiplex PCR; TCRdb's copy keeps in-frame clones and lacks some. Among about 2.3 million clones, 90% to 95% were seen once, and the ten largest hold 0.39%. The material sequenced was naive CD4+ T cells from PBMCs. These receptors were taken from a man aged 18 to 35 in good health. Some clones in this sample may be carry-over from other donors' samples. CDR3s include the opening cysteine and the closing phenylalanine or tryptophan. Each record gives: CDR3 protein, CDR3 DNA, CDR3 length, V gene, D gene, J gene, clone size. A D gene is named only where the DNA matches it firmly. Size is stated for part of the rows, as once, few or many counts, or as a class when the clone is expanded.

CASSDRGLTEQYF | TGCGCCAGCAGCGACAGGGGCCTTACGGAGCAGTACTTC | 13 | TRBV5-1 | TRBD1 | TRBJ2-7 | NA
CASQTNRESNQPQHF | TGTGCCTCCCAGACCAACAGGGAAAGCAATCAGCCCCAGCATTTT | 15 | TRBV10-3 | NA | TRBJ1-5 | NA
CASSLRLADNTGELFF | TGTGCCAGCAGCCTCAGACTAGCGGATAACACCGGGGAGCTGTTTTTT | 16 | TRBV11-2 | TRBD2 | TRBJ2-2 | NA
CATTSGAGGIEKLFF | TGTGCCACCACCAGCGGCGCAGGGGGCATTGAAAAACTGTTTTTT | 15 | TRBV6-1 | TRBD1 | TRBJ1-4 | once
CASSPITPYSDTQYF | TGCGCCAGCAGCCCCATCACGCCCTATTCCGATACGCAGTATTTT | 15 | TRBV4-1 | NA | TRBJ2-3 | NA
CASNTGGRDNEQFF | TGTGCCAGCAACACCGGGGGGAGGGACAATGAGCAGTTCTTC | 14 | TRBV5-4 | TRBD2 | TRBJ2-1 | NA
CASSRYRGNYGYTF | TGTGCCAGTAGCCGATACAGGGGGAACTATGGCTACACCTTC | 14 | TRBV19 | TRBD1 | TRBJ1-2 | NA
CASSADRGKSNQPQHF | TGTGCCAGCAGTGCGGACAGGGGGAAGAGCAATCAGCCCCAGCATTTT | 16 | TRBV6-1 | TRBD1 | TRBJ1-5 | once
CASSRRVEGYTF | TGTGCCAGCAGTCGCAGGGTCGAGGGCTACACCTTC | 12 | TRBV2 | NA | TRBJ1-2 | few
CASSPPWGTGSTDTQYF | TGTGCCAGCAGCCCACCGTGGGGGACAGGGAGCACAGATACGCAGTATTTT | 17 | TRBV5-8 | TRBD1 | TRBJ2-3 | NA
CASRTGDGYTF | TGTGCCAGCAGGACAGGGGATGGCTACACCTTC | 11 | TRBV25-1 | TRBD1 | TRBJ1-2 | NA
CSVRIAGATGELFF | TGCAGCGTTAGGATAGCGGGAGCGACCGGGGAGCTGTTTTTT | 14 | TRBV29-1 | TRBD2 | TRBJ2-2 | few
CASSSWDRSYEQYF | TGTGCCAGCAGTTCATGGGACAGGTCCTACGAGCAGTACTTC | 14 | TRBV27 | TRBD1 | TRBJ2-7 | NA
CASSFGGGGGNQPQHF | TGTGCCAGCAGTTTTGGGGGCGGTGGCGGCAATCAGCCCCAGCATTTT | 16 | TRBV27 | NA | TRBJ1-5 | NA
CASSLPGVTDTQYF | TGTGCCAGCAGTCTGCCGGGAGTCACAGATACGCAGTATTTT | 14 | TRBV6-5 | NA | TRBJ2-3 | NA
CASSLPRVGQPQHF | TGTGCCAGCAGCCTACCCCGAGTGGGTCAGCCCCAGCATTTT | 14 | TRBV6-1 | NA | TRBJ1-5 | few
CASRPAGGNEQFF | TGTGCCAGCAGACCCGCAGGGGGCAATGAGCAGTTCTTC | 13 | TRBV6-5 | TRBD1 | TRBJ2-1 | NA
CASSTTAPAYEQYF | TGCGCCAGCAGCACCACCGCGCCGGCCTACGAGCAGTACTTC | 14 | TRBV5-1 | NA | TRBJ2-7 | NA
CASSLATGGYNEQFF | TGTGCCAGCAGCTTAGCTACAGGGGGTTACAATGAGCAGTTCTTC | 15 | TRBV7-2 | TRBD1 | TRBJ2-1 | NA
CASRLDRGRTEAFF | TGTGCCAGCAGGCTCGACAGGGGAAGGACTGAAGCTTTCTTT | 14 | TRBV6-5 | TRBD1 | TRBJ1-1 | NA
CASSLRRANTGELFF | TGTGCCAGCAGCTTAAGAAGGGCGAACACCGGGGAGCTGTTTTTT | 15 | TRBV7-8 | NA | TRBJ2-2 | NA
CASSLRGLETQYF | TGTGCCAGCAGCTTAAGGGGGCTAGAGACCCAGTACTTC | 13 | TRBV7-9 | TRBD1 | TRBJ2-5 | NA
CASRGQSSTDTQYF | TGCGCCAGCAGGGGACAAAGTAGCACAGATACGCAGTATTTT | 14 | TRBV5-1 | NA | TRBJ2-3 | NA
CASSTNMGGGYTF | TGTGCCAGCAGCACGAATATGGGGGGTGGCTACACCTTC | 13 | TRBV7-8 | NA | TRBJ1-2 | NA
CASSLAGTPGGNQPQHF | TGTGCCAGCAGCTTAGCTGGGACTCCCGGGGGCAATCAGCCCCAGCATTTT | 17 | TRBV7-2 | NA | TRBJ1-5 | few
CASSLGSTSGIVADTQYF | TGTGCCAGCAGCTTGGGGTCGACTAGCGGGATAGTTGCGGATACGCAGTATTTT | 18 | TRBV5-4 | TRBD2 | TRBJ2-3 | NA
CASSPTAMNTEAFF | TGTGCCAGCAGCCCGACTGCGATGAACACTGAAGCTTTCTTT | 14 | TRBV7-9 | NA | TRBJ1-1 | NA
CASSFRLAGDNEQFF | TGTGCCAGCAGCTTCCGACTAGCGGGGGACAATGAGCAGTTCTTC | 15 | TRBV7-2 | TRBD2 | TRBJ2-1 | NA
CASSKTDLIGGYTF | TGTGCCAGTAGTAAAACCGACCTAATCGGGGGCTACACCTTC | 14 | TRBV19 | NA | TRBJ1-2 | NA
CASSRSRSSNEKLFF | TGTGCCAGTAGTCGAAGCAGGAGTTCTAATGAAAAACTGTTTTTT | 15 | TRBV19 | NA | TRBJ1-4 | few
CASSVSSYGGYGYTF | TGTGCCAGCAGTGTTTCCTCATACGGGGGCTATGGCTACACCTTC | 15 | TRBV6-1 | NA | TRBJ1-2 | NA
CASSQESASGAYEQYF | TGCGCCAGCAGCCAAGAATCGGCTAGCGGAGCCTACGAGCAGTACTTC | 16 | TRBV4-3 | TRBD2 | TRBJ2-7 | NA
CASSLSKANEQYF | TGTGCCAGCAGCTTATCTAAAGCCAACGAGCAGTACTTC | 13 | TRBV7-3 | NA | TRBJ2-7 | NA
CASSRTFGTEAFF | TGTGCCAGCTCCCGGACCTTCGGCACTGAAGCTTTCTTT | 13 | TRBV18 | NA | TRBJ1-1 | NA
CASGQDFRFNQPQHF | TGTGCCAGTGGACAGGACTTCCGATTTAATCAGCCCCAGCATTTT | 15 | TRBV6-5 | TRBD1 | TRBJ1-5 | NA
CASSLAYATYNEQFF | TGTGCCAGCAGCTTAGCGTACGCCACCTACAATGAGCAGTTCTTC | 15 | TRBV7-2 | NA | TRBJ2-1 | NA
CASSPGQVTGELFF | TGTGCCAGCAGCCCCGGCCAGGTCACCGGGGAGCTGTTTTTT | 14 | TRBV4-2 | NA | TRBJ2-2 | NA
CASSIGQGQRNIQYF | TGCGCCAGCAGCATAGGACAGGGCCAGAGGAACATTCAGTACTTC | 15 | TRBV5-1 | TRBD1 | TRBJ2-4 | NA
CASSLRHFYEQYF | TGTGCCAGCAGTCTCCGGCATTTCTACGAGCAGTACTTC | 13 | TRBV28 | NA | TRBJ2-7 | NA
CASSRTGGLNYGYTF | TGTGCCAGCAGCCGCACAGGGGGATTAAACTATGGCTACACCTTC | 15 | TRBV7-9 | TRBD1 | TRBJ1-2 | once
CASRLRDQPQHF | TGTGCCAGCAGGCTCCGGGATCAGCCCCAGCATTTT | 12 | TRBV28 | NA | TRBJ1-5 | NA
CASTLRGNTGELFF | TGTGCCAGCACCTTGAGGGGGAACACCGGGGAGCTGTTTTTT | 14 | TRBV5-8 | NA | TRBJ2-2 | NA
CASSPGSSETQYF | TGTGCCAGCTCACCAGGCAGTAGCGAGACCCAGTACTTC | 13 | TRBV18 | NA | TRBJ2-5 | NA
CAISWRTDNEQFF | TGTGCCATCTCCTGGCGGACGGATAATGAGCAGTTCTTC | 13 | TRBV10-3 | NA | TRBJ2-1 | once
CASRGGFVNTIYF | TGTGCCAGCAGAGGGGGATTCGTAAACACCATATATTTT | 13 | TRBV6-6 | NA | TRBJ1-3 | NA
CASSVGAGGFQPQHF | TGTGCCAGCAGCGTAGGGGCAGGGGGATTTCAGCCCCAGCATTTT | 15 | TRBV9 | TRBD1 | TRBJ1-5 | NA
CASSRRTSGSTDTQYF | TGCGCCAGCAGCAGGCGGACTAGCGGGAGTACAGATACGCAGTATTTT | 16 | TRBV5-1 | TRBD2 | TRBJ2-3 | NA
CASSFLNSGSSEQYF | TGTGCCAGCAGCTTTTTGAATAGCGGGAGCTCCGAGCAGTACTTC | 15 | TRBV7-2 | TRBD2 | TRBJ2-7 | NA
CATSRDRLNYGYTF | TGTGCCACCAGCAGAGACAGGCTAAACTATGGCTACACCTTC | 14 | TRBV15 | NA | TRBJ1-2 | NA
CASTRTGTESYTF | TGTGCCAGCACCAGAACCGGGACCGAAAGCTACACCTTC | 13 | TRBV7-2 | NA | TRBJ1-2 | NA
CASSLHRSNEQFF | TGTGCCAGCAGCTTACACAGGTCAAATGAGCAGTTCTTC | 13 | TRBV7-3 | NA | TRBJ2-1 | NA
CASSIDRSSYNEQFF | TGTGCCAGCAGCATTGACAGATCCTCCTACAATGAGCAGTTCTTC | 15 | TRBV5-4 | NA | TRBJ2-1 | NA
CASGLYRQGLRPVGTNEKLFF | TGTGCTAGTGGTTTGTACAGGCAGGGGTTACGACCGGTGGGAACTAATGAAAAACTGTTTTTT | 21 | TRBV12-5 | NA | TRBJ1-4 | NA
CASTRRTAIPQPQHF | TGTGCCAGCACCAGGCGGACAGCCATCCCCCAGCCCCAGCATTTT | 15 | TRBV28 | NA | TRBJ1-5 | NA
CASSLVAGAVEKLFF | TGCGCCAGCAGCTTGGTTGCGGGGGCGGTTGAAAAACTGTTTTTT | 15 | TRBV5-1 | NA | TRBJ1-4 | NA
CASTRKAGNQQYEQYF | TGCGCCAGCACACGCAAAGCGGGGAACCAACAATACGAGCAGTACTTC | 16 | TRBV4-1 | TRBD2 | TRBJ2-7 | NA
CASSLDSTNTGELFF | TGCGCCAGCAGCCTTGACAGCACTAACACCGGGGAGCTGTTTTTT | 15 | TRBV5-1 | NA | TRBJ2-2 | NA
CASSLWELAGNEQFF | TGTGCCAGCAGCCTCTGGGAGTTAGCCGGCAATGAGCAGTTCTTC | 15 | TRBV7-9 | NA | TRBJ2-1 | NA